One sample yielded the 4 T cell receptor beta chains listed below, sequenced in a study of cytomegalovirus exposure and HLA in healthy donors. 13 Jbeta primers and 60 Vbeta primers were used for the PCR. Only in-frame clones appear in the TCRdb table, and some are missing; sequencing was by immunoSEQ multiplex PCR. The sample lists approximately 180,000 clones, about 75% occurring once. The sequencing sample was made of PBMCs. Receptor source: a man aged 40-50 years in good health and CMV-seropositive.

The V call is TRBV28, the J call TRBJ1-1; 12 bases are a match to TRBD1. Germline CDR1 and CDR2: MDHEN and SYDVKM. The CDR3 runs 16 residues. The V and J ends lost 6 bases and 0 bases, in that order; junction bases with no gene match: 5. CDR3 amino acids: CASSTGTGGLNTEAFF. The CDR3 region has the DNA TGTGCCAGCAGCACCGGGACAGGGGGCCTGAACACTGAAGCTTTCTTT.

The chain links TRBV7-2 to TRBJ2-7, with 8 bases lining up with TRBD1. The CDR3 covers 17 residues. In germline, CDR1 is SGHTA, CDR2 FQGNSA. Losses at the gene ends were 1 base for V and 6 bases for J; bases not matched to a gene: 14. CDR3 amino acids: CASSLDVGRTGTSEQYF. CDR3 DNA: TGTGCCAGCAGCTTAGATGTAGGTAGGACAGGGACCTCCGAGCAGTACTTC.

The chain recombines TRBV9 with TRBJ2-5; tentative D call: TRBD2 (6 bases). The end of the DNA aligns better with TRBJ2-7, so the J call may be wrong. Germline CDR1 and CDR2: SGDLS and YYNGEE. This CDR3 has 14 residues. This CDR3 reads CASSPGLDTYEQYF. The DNA for the CDR3 is TGTGCCAGCAGCCCGGGACTCGATACCTACGAGCAGTACTTC.

V is TRBV29-1 and J is TRBJ1-1; 8 nucleotides match TRBD1. The CDR3 has 11 amino acids. CDR1 is SQVTM and CDR2 is ANQGSEA in the germline V gene. V lost 7 bases and J lost 9; bases outside the gene matches: 7. CDR3 in amino acids: CSAGDRYKAFF. The CDR3 bases are TGCAGCGCTGGGGACAGGTATAAAGCTTTCTTT.